Presented here are 5 T cell receptor beta chains from one specimen sequenced in a study of monozygotic twins with cystic fibrosis. Using immunoSEQ multiplex PCR, the repertoire was profiled, and TCRdb retains in-frame clones only, with some absent. The sample carries 30,000 to 40,000 clones, nearly 98% recorded once. Sequenced material: blood. The receptors derive from a girl aged 2-9 years with cystic fibrosis.

The chain has TRBV5-5 and TRBJ2-5; weak D call: TRBD1 (6 bases). Trimming took 2 bases from V and 3 from J, leaving 23 bases between them. The CDR3 length is 18 residues. CDR1 is SGHKS and CDR2 is YYEKEE in the germline V gene (reference sequence). Here the CDR3 reads CASSFVIAITGHKETQYF. The CDR3 region has the DNA TGTGCCAGCAGCTTTGTGATTGCAATTACAGGGCACAAAGAGACCCAGTACTTC. Full variable domain (missing parts from reference TRBV5-5 and TRBJ2-5): DAGVTQSPTHLIKTRGQQVTLRCSPISGHKSVSWYQQVLGQGPQFIFQYYEKEERGRGNFPDRFSARQFPNYSSELNVNALLLGDSALYLCASSFVIAITGHKETQYFGPGTRLLVL.

The V gene is TRBV14, the J gene TRBJ2-7; D not certain. The CDR3 contains 15 residues. Germline V CDR1 and CDR2: SGHDN, FVKESK. V lost 0 bases and J 2 bases, leaving 11 bases between the germline ends. CDR3 sequence reads: CASSQETTRTYEQYF. The DNA for the CDR3 is TGTGCCAGCAGCCAAGAAACGACAAGAACCTACGAGCAGTACTTC.

V is TRBV7-8 and J is TRBJ1-5, with 8 bases fitting TRBD1. This CDR3 region has 18 residues. Germline V gene data show CDR1 as SGHVS and CDR2 as FQNEAQ. V gave up 0 bases and J gave up 3 bases; unmatched junction bases: 10. Here the CDR3 DNA reads TGTGCCAGCAGCTTAGCGGTCTCCGGACAGGGTATCAATCAGCCCCAGCATTTT. Translation gives CASSLAVSGQGINQPQHF.

V gene TRBV6-5 combines with J gene TRBJ1-2, with TRBD1 as a possible D gene (5 bases). This CDR3 has 15 residues. Trimming shortened V by 3 bases and J by 3 bases, and 14 bases separated the two germline ends. CDR1 is MNHEY, CDR2 SVGAGI, per germline. Here the CDR3 reads CASSYSGGTYYGYTF. As DNA, the CDR3 is TGTGCCAGCAGTTATAGTGGGGGGACCTACTATGGCTACACCTTC.

The CDR3 spells CSVGGGQGTEAFF. The DNA for the CDR3 is TGCAGCGTTGGAGGGGGGCAGGGCACTGAAGCTTTCTTT. The V call is TRBV29-1, the J call TRBJ1-1; perhaps TRBD1 as D (6 bases). Germline CDR1 and CDR2: SQVTM and ANQGSEA. Trimming took off 4 bases at V and 4 bases at J, with 13 bases between the two ends. The CDR3 covers 13 residues.